This TCR beta chain was captured in a study of T cells in pancreatic ductal adenocarcinoma. Method: immunoSEQ multiplex PCR; TCRdb's copy keeps in-frame clones and lacks some. The sample includes about 9,000 clones, about nine tenths of them seen just once. The selected patients with pancreatic ductal adenocarcinoma had surgery but no neoadjuvant therapy. Sequencing input: PBMCs. This TCR derives from a human donor with pancreatic ductal adenocarcinoma.

This CDR3 reads CASSLSSTGGHEQYF. CDR3 DNA sequence: TGTGCCAGCAGCTTATCCTCGACAGGGGGCCACGAGCAGTACTTC. This sequence joins TRBV11-3 and TRBJ2-7; 10 positions agree with TRBD1. V trimming: 2 bases; J trimming: 5 bases; junction bases outside the gene matches: 6. Germline V lookup: CDR1 SGHNT, CDR2 YENEEA. The CDR3 has 15 residues.